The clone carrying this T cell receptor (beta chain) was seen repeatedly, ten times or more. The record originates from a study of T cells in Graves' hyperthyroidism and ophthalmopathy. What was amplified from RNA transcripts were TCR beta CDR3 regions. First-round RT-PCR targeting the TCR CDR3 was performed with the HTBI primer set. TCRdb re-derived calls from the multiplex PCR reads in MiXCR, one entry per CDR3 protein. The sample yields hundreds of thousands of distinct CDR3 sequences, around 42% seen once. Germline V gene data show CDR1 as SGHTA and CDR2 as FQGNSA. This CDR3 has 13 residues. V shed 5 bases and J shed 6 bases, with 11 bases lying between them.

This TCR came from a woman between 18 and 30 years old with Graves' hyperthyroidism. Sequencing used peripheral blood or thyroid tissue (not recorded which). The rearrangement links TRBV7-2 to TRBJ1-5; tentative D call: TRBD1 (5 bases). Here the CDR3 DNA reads TGTGCCAGCAGCCCCAGGGTTGGTCAGCCCCAGCATTTT. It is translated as CASSPRVGQPQHF.